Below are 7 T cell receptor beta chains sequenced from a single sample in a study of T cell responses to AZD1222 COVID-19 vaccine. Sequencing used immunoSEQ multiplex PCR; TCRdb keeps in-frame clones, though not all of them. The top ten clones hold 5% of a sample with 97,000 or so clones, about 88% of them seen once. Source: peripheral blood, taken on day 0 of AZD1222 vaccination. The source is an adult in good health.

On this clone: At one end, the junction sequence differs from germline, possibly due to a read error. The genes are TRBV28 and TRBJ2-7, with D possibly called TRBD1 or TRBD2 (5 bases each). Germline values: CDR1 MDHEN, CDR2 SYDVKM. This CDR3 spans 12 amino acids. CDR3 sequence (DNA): TGTGCCAGCAGTTACCGTGGGACCGATTTAGGCTTC. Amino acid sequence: CASSYRGTDLGF.

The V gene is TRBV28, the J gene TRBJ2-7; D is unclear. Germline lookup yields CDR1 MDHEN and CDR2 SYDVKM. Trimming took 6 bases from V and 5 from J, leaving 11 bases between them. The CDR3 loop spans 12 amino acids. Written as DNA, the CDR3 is TGTGCCAGCAGCCGAACTATCAACGAGCAGTACTTC. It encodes CASSRTINEQYF.

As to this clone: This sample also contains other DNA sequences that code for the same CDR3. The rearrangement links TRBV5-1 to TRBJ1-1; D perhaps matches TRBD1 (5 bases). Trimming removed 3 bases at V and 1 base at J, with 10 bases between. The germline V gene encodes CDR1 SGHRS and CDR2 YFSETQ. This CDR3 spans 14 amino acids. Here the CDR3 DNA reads TGCGCCAGCAGCTCGCAGGGAGGGAACACTGAAGCTTTCTTT. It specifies CASSSQGGNTEAFF.

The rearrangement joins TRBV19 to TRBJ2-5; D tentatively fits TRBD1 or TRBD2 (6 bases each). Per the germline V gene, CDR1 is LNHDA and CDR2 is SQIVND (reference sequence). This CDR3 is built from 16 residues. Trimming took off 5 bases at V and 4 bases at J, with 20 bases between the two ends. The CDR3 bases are TGTGCCAGTAGTTCTTTGAGTGGGGGGACAAGAGAGACCCAGTACTTC. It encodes CASSSLSGGTRETQYF. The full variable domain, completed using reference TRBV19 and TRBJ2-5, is DGGITQSPKYLFRKEGQNVTLSCEQNLNHDAMYWYRQDPGQGLRLIYYSQIVNDFQKGDIAEGYSVSREKKESFPLTVTSAQKNPTAFYLCASSSLSGGTRETQYFGPGTRLLVL.

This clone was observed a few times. Here the CDR3 reads CASSLSGLAVGQYF. The CDR3 DNA reads as TGTGCCAGCAGTTTATCGGGACTAGCGGTCGGGCAGTACTTC. The chain couples TRBV28 to TRBJ2-7; 11 bases are shared with TRBD2. CDR3 length equals 14 residues. V gave up 1 base and J gave up 9 bases; unmatched junction bases: 5. Germline assignment: CDR1 MDHEN and CDR2 SYDVKM. Combining the CDR3 with reference TRBV28 and TRBJ2-7 gives the whole variable domain DVKVTQSSRYLVKRTGEKVFLECVQDMDHENMFWYRQDPGLGLRLIYFSYDVKMKEKGDIPEGYSVSREKKERFSLILESASTNQTSMYLCASSLSGLAVGQYFGPGTRLTVT.

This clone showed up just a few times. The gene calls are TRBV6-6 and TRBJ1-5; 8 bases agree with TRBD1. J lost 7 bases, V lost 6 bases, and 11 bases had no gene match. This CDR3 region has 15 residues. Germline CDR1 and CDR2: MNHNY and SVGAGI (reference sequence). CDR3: CASSDPGQVRQPQHF. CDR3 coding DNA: TGTGCCAGCAGCGATCCGGGACAGGTGAGGCAGCCCCAGCATTTT.

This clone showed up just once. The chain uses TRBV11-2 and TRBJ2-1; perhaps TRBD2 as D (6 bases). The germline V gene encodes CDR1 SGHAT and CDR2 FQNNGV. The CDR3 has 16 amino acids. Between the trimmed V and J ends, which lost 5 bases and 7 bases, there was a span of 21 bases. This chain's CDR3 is CASSPLRGSQRNEQFF. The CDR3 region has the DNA TGTGCCAGCAGCCCCCTTCGGGGGTCACAAAGGAATGAGCAGTTCTTC.